The clone carrying this TCR beta chain was seen many times. What it binds is unknown. The sample originates from a study of T cells in Graves' hyperthyroidism and ophthalmopathy. Findings and caveats of the study: Most thyroid clonotypes that were expanded above 0.001 also turned up in blood.

Uncontrolled infection, other autoimmune disease, pregnancy or lactation excluded patients. Used for diagnoses were clinical symptoms, serum thyroxine and TRAb, thyroid ultrasound and orbital computed tomography. Fresh peripheral blood, about 10 ml of it, supplied the PBMCs. CDR3 length: 14 residues. Germline V lookup: CDR1 DFQATT, CDR2 SNEGSKA (reference sequence). The trim removed 6 bases at V and 4 bases at J, leaving 6 bases unmatched. Researchers amplified the TCR beta CDR3 regions from RNA transcripts. First-round RT-PCR with HTBI primers amplified the TCR CDR3 region. TCRdb called the multiplex PCR reads again in MiXCR, with one record for every CDR3 protein. The repertoire consists of about 400,000 distinct CDR3 sequences, with 15% occurring once and the leading ten covering about 33%.

The sample consisted of blood. The sequence derives from a woman aged 25 to 39 with Graves' hyperthyroidism. The chain is built from TRBV20-1 and TRBJ2-1; 10 positions agree with TRBD2. This CDR3 is CSADSGRVYNEQFF. CDR3 DNA sequence: TGCAGTGCGGACAGCGGGAGGGTTTACAATGAGCAGTTCTTC.